The clone carrying this T cell receptor (beta chain) was detected many times. Molecular barcoding with unique molecular identifiers was used for the TCRbeta library. A single record per CDR3 protein comes from TCRdb applying MiXCR to the PCR reads. The sample has about 230,000 distinct CDR3 sequences, 9% to 10% seen once; the top ten hold about 5%. This CDR3 has 15 residues. The germline gives CDR1 LGHDT, CDR2 YNNKEL (reference sequence). The V and J ends lost 6 bases and 9 bases respectively, with 21 bases between them. This sample stems from a study of T-cell reconstitution after alpha-beta-depleted transplantation in children.

J is TRBJ2-1 and V is TRBV3-1, with D possibly TRBD1 on 5 matching bases. The sequence was obtained from a human donor who donated a stem cell graft to a child with SCID. The sequenced sample was PBMCs from the stem cell graft donor, obtained from the stem cell graft. CDR3 protein: CASSRSTDLGAEQFF. CDR3 DNA: TGTGCCAGCAGTAGATCGACCGACCTAGGGGCTGAGCAGTTCTTC.